This entry features one T cell receptor beta chain sequence. This CDR3 is 14 amino acids long. Germline assignment: CDR1 SSHAT and CDR2 FNYEAQ (reference sequence). V shed 6 bases and J shed 6 bases, with 14 bases lying between them. The source of the sample is a study of shared clonotypes between healthy human individuals. About the research overall: The donor group consisted of two women and a few men, aged 18 to 49.

The quantity of DNA used in unsorted PBMC replicate PCRs was approximately 270 ng, corresponding to tens of thousands of T cell genomes. The assay was immunoSEQ multiplex PCR, and TCRdb's table has in-frame clones only and misses some. The table has about 510,000 clones, 70% to 80% seen once; the top ten hold roughly 13%. Donors, healthy HIV-negative adults, lacked recent acute infections or vaccinations. There were only Caucasian adults among the donors, and all lived in Nashville, Tennessee. V is TRBV7-7 and J is TRBJ2-2; TRBD1 is a possible D gene (6 bases). Sequenced sample: PBMCs. The origin of this receptor is a woman between 40 and 50 years old in good health. Some clones in this sample may be carry-over from other donors' samples. The CDR3 DNA sequence: TGTGCCAGCAGTCAGACAGGAGCGGCCGGGGAGCTGTTTTTT. Residues: CASSQTGAAGELFF.